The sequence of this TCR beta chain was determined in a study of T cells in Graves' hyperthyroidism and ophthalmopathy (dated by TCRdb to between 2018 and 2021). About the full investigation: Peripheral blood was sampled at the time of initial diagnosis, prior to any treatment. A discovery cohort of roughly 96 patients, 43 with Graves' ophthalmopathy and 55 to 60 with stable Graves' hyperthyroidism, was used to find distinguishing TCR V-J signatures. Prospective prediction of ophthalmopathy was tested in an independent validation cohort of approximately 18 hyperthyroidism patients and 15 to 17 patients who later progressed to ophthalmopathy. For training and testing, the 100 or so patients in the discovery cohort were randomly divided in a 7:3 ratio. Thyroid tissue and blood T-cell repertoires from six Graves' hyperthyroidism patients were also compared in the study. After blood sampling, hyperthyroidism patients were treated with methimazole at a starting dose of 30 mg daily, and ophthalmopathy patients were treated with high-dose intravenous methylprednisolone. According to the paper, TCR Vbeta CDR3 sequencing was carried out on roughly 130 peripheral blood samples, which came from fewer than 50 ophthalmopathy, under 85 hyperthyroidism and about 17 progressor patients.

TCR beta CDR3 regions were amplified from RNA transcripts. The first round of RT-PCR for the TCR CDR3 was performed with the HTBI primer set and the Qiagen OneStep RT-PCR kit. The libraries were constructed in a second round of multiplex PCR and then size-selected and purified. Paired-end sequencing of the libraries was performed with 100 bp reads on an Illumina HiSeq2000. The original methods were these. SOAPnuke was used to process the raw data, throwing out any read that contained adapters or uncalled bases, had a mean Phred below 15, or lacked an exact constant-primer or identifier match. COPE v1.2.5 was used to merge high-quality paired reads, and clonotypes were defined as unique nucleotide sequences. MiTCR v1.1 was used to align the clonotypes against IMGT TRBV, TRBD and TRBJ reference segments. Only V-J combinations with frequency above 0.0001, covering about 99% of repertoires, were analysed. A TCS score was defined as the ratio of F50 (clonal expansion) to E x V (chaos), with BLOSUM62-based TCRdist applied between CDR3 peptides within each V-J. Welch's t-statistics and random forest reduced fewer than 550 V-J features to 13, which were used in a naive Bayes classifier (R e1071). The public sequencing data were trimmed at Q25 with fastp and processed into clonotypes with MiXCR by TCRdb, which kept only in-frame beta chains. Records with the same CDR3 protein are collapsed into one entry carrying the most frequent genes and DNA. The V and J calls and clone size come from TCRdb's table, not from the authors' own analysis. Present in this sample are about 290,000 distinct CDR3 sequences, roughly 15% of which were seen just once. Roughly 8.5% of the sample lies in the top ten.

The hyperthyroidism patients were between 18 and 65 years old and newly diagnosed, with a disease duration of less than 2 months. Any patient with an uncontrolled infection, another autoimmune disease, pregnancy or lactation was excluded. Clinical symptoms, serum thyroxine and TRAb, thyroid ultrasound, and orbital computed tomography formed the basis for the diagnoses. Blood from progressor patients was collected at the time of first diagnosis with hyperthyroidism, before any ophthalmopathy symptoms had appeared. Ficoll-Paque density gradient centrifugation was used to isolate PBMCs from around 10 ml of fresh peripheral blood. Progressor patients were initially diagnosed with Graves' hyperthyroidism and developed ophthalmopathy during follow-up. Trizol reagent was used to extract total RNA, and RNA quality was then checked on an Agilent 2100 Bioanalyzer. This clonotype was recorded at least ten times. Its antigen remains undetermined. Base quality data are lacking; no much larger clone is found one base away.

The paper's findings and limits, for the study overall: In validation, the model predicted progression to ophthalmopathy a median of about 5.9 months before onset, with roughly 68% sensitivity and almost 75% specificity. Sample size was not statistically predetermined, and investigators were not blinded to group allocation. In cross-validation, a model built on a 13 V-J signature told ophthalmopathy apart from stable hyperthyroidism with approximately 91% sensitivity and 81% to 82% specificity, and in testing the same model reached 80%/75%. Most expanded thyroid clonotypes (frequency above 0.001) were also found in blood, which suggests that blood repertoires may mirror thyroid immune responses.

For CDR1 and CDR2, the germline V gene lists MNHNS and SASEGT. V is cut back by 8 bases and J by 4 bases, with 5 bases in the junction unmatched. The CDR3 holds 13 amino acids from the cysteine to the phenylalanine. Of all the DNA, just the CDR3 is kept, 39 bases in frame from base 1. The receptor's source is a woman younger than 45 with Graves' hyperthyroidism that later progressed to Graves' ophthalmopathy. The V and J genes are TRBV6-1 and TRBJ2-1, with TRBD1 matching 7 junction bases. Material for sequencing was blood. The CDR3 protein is CASGDRQYNEQFF. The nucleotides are TGTGCCAGCGGGGACAGACAGTACAATGAGCAGTTCTTC.